A single sample gave rise to the 26 T cell receptor beta chains below, sequenced in a study of control samples from healthy donors and cancer patients. Repertoires were generated with immunoSEQ multiplex PCR, while TCRdb's copy carries only in-frame clones and drops some. This table has approximately 69,000 clones, over 85% appearing once. Sequencing used PBMCs. Receptors originate from a man in his sixties with colorectal cancer.

The chain combines TRBV5-4 with TRBJ1-1; no clear D gene. The V end lost 0 bases, the J end lost 1 base, and 7 bases lay between the germline ends. The CDR3 extends over 14 amino acids. From germline, CDR1 is SGHNT and CDR2 YYREEE (reference sequence). The CDR3, as DNA: TGTGCCAGCAGCTTGGCCTCCCAGAACACTGAAGCTTTCTTT. Its translation: CASSLASQNTEAFF.

This rearrangement joins TRBV3-1 (or the pseudogene TRBV3-2) to TRBJ1-5, with D possibly matching TRBD1 (5 bases). This CDR3 has 16 residues. Per germline, CDR1 LGHDT and CDR2 YNNKEL (reference sequence). Trimming pared 4 bases from V and 2 bases from J, leaving 15 bases between. The CDR3 bases are TGTGCCAGCAGCCCTGGCGGGGGATGGGGCAATCAGCCCCAGCATTTT. Its translation: CASSPGGGWGNQPQHF.

This clone has only one observation. The rearrangement uses TRBV6-6 and TRBJ2-1; 7 bases align to TRBD2. Germline V gene sequence: CDR1 MNHNY, CDR2 SVGAGI (reference sequence). J gave up 0 bases and V 11 bases, and 10 bases lay outside the gene matches. The CDR3 is 15 residues long. The CDR3 nucleotides are TGTGCCCCGGAGGTAGCGGGTAGCTCCTACAATGAGCAGTTCTTC. Amino acids: CAPEVAGSSYNEQFF.

The rearrangement uses TRBV13 and TRBJ2-2; D tentatively fits TRBD1 or TRBD2 (5 bases each). The CDR3 spans 17 residues. V lost 5 bases, J lost 5 bases, and 21 bases lay in between. Germline V lookup: CDR1 PRHDT, CDR2 FYEKMQ (reference sequence). CDR3 protein: CASSGTGTALGTGELFF. For the CDR3, the DNA is TGTGCCAGCAGCGGTACCGGGACCGCCCTAGGTACCGGGGAGCTGTTTTTT.

This clone was counted a few times. The chain recombines TRBV27 with TRBJ1-4, with 7 bases matching TRBD1. This CDR3 contains 14 residues. Per germline, CDR1 MNHEY and CDR2 SMNVEV (reference sequence). Trimming removed 5 bases from V and 9 bases from J; junction bases left unmatched: 9. The CDR3 loop reads CASSPTGQIQKLFF. CDR3 bases: TGTGCCAGCAGTCCCACGGGACAGATACAAAAACTGTTTTTT.

V is TRBV5-6 and J is TRBJ1-1, with TRBD1 identical over 9 bases. Germline CDR1 SGHDT, CDR2 YYEEEE. This CDR3 spans 15 amino acids. V trimming: 2 bases; J trimming: 5 bases; junction bases outside the gene matches: 7. The CDR3 nucleotides are TGTGCCAGCAGCTTAGAGGGACAGGGTTTGACTGAAGCTTTCTTT. This encodes CASSLEGQGLTEAFF.

This sequence joins TRBV5-4 and TRBJ2-5; either TRBD1 or TRBD2 may fit D (5 bases each). V was trimmed by 3 bases and J by 2 bases, leaving 23 bases between them. CDR3 length: 18 amino acids. Germline values: CDR1 SGHNT, CDR2 YYREEE (reference sequence). The CDR3 loop reads CASSWGTSSGGGQETQYF. Written as DNA, the CDR3 is TGTGCCAGCAGCTGGGGGACCTCCTCTGGGGGTGGACAAGAGACCCAGTACTTC.

In this sample, this clone turned up a few times. This chain links TRBV5-6 with TRBJ2-3; D possibly corresponds to TRBD2 (5 bases). The CDR3 spans 14 residues. Germline V gives CDR1 SGHDT, CDR2 YYEEEE. Trimming removed 1 base at V and 2 bases at J, with 8 bases between. This chain's CDR3 is CASSLPGYTDTQYF. CDR3 DNA: TGTGCCAGCAGCTTGCCGGGGTACACAGATACGCAGTATTTT.

J is TRBJ2-1 and V is TRBV7-3; 9 bases are a match to TRBD1. Germline lookup yields CDR1 SGHTA and CDR2 FQGTGA. The V segment lost 2 bases and the J segment 8 bases; nucleotides outside the gene matches: 7. The CDR3 has 15 residues. The CDR3 region has the DNA TGTGCCAGCAGCTTAGGACCACAGGGGGCCTATGAGCAGTTCTTC. Protein: CASSLGPQGAYEQFF.

The gene calls are TRBV3-1 (or the pseudogene TRBV3-2) and TRBJ1-2, with D tentatively TRBD1 (5 bases). The CDR3 has 18 residues. The V and J ends lost 3 bases and 3 bases respectively, with 23 bases between them. In germline, CDR1 is LGHDT, CDR2 YNNKEL (reference sequence). As DNA, the CDR3 is TGTGCCAGCAGCCATTACTCCACCGGGACCGCGGGGGACTATGGCTACACCTTC. Translating gives CASSHYSTGTAGDYGYTF.

The CDR3 DNA reads as TGTGCCAGCAGCTCACCGGGGGACAGGGCCTACGAGCAGTACTTC. Its translation: CASSSPGDRAYEQYF. The chain combines TRBV5-5 with TRBJ2-7; 9 nucleotides align to TRBD1. The CDR3 is 15 residues long. V lost 3 bases to trimming and J lost 2 bases; unmatched junction nucleotides: 6. Germline V gene lookup returns CDR1 SGHKS and CDR2 YYEKEE (reference sequence).

The V gene is TRBV7-3, the J gene TRBJ2-1; 7 bases are a match to TRBD1. CDR1 SGHTA and CDR2 FQGTGA come from the germline V gene. J gave up 4 bases and V 4 bases, and 7 bases lay outside the gene matches. The CDR3 contains 15 residues. The CDR3 nucleotides are TGTGCCAGCAGCTCTGACAGGGCCCTTTACAATGAGCAGTTCTTC. Encoded protein: CASSSDRALYNEQFF.

The V call is TRBV5-1, the J call TRBJ2-7, with 11 bases lining up with TRBD1. The junction had 8 bases not matched to a gene; V was cut back by 4 bases and J by 5 bases. Germline V gene sequence: CDR1 SGHRS, CDR2 YFSETQ. This CDR3 spans 15 amino acids. The CDR3 reads CASSPRTGGNHEQYF. As DNA, the CDR3 is TGCGCCAGCAGCCCCCGGACAGGGGGCAACCACGAGCAGTACTTC.

As concerns this clone: This specimen includes other DNA sequences encoding the same CDR3. The V gene is TRBV19, the J gene TRBJ2-7; D is ambiguous. Germline V gene data show CDR1 as LNHDA and CDR2 as SQIVND (reference sequence). The CDR3 has 13 amino acids. The V end was cut by 3 bases, the J end by 2 bases, with 8 bases between. CDR3 DNA: TGTGCCAGTAGTATTGGTGGAGCCTACGAGCAGTACTTC. It encodes CASSIGGAYEQYF.

The chain employs TRBV19 and TRBJ2-3; D not certain. Germline values: CDR1 LNHDA, CDR2 SQIVND (reference sequence). The CDR3 loop spans 14 amino acids. Trimming took 6 bases from V and 0 from J, leaving 10 bases between them. The CDR3 sequence: CASRAQTSTDTQYF. The CDR3 DNA reads as TGTGCCAGTAGGGCCCAGACTAGCACAGATACGCAGTATTTT.

This chain joins TRBV7-8 and TRBJ1-4; D remains unclear. Germline loops: CDR1 SGHVS, CDR2 FQNEAQ. Trimming removed 3 bases at V and 3 bases at J, with 8 bases between. The length of the CDR3 is 14 residues. The DNA of the CDR3 is TGTGCCAGCAGCTTCGCGGCTCCTAATGAAAAACTGTTTTTT. Translated: CASSFAAPNEKLFF.

The chain recombines TRBV4-2 with TRBJ1-4, with 9 bases aligning to TRBD1. The CDR3 is made up of 15 amino acids. V shed 2 bases, J shed 5 bases, and the junction held 3 bases outside the gene matches. CDR1 and CDR2 (germline): LGHNA, YNFKEQ. CDR3 region: CASSQTGTGNEKLFF. The CDR3 DNA follows: TGTGCCAGCAGCCAAACCGGGACAGGGAATGAAAAACTGTTTTTT.

The chain has TRBV11-3 and TRBJ2-1; the D is unclear. CDR3 size: 15 residues. The germline CDR1 and CDR2 sequences are SGHNT and YENEEA. Trimming pared 2 bases from V and 1 base from J, leaving 9 bases between. CDR3 loop: CASSLNSLSYNEQFF. The CDR3 DNA reads TGTGCCAGCAGCTTAAATTCACTTTCCTACAATGAGCAGTTCTTC.

This rearrangement joins TRBV7-9 to TRBJ1-5; D remains ambiguous. Germline values: CDR1 SEHNR, CDR2 FQNEAQ (reference sequence). Between the trimmed V and J ends, which lost 5 bases and 4 bases, there was a span of 6 bases. The CDR3 is made up of 12 amino acids. CDR3: CASSLINQPQHF. CDR3 DNA sequence: TGTGCCAGCAGCCTGATTAATCAGCCCCAGCATTTT.

This clone was found a few times. V gene TRBV25-1 combines with J gene TRBJ1-2; no reliable D call. The ends were cut back, 4 bases at V and 4 bases at J, with 7 bases in the middle. From germline, CDR1 is MGHDK and CDR2 SYGVNS. The CDR3 length is 12 residues. The CDR3 DNA sequence: TGTGCCAGCAGTGCGGGGTTCTATGGCTACACCTTC. It codes for CASSAGFYGYTF.

A single count supports this clone. This chain links TRBV7-9 with TRBJ1-2; D ambiguous. This CDR3 contains 14 residues. The germline V gene has CDR1 SEHNR and CDR2 FQNEAQ (reference sequence). Trimming removed 1 base from V and 8 bases from J, with 14 bases in between. CDR3 region: CASSLVTETWGYTF. The CDR3, as DNA: TGTGCCAGCAGCTTAGTGACGGAAACCTGGGGCTACACCTTC. Using reference TRBV7-9 and TRBJ1-2 for the parts outside the CDR3, the full variable domain is DTGVSQNPRHKITKRGQNVTFRCDPISEHNRLYWYRQTLGQGPEFLTYFQNEAQLEKSRLLSDRFSAERPKGSFSTLEIQRTEQGDSAMYLCASSLVTETWGYTFGSGTRLTVV.

This clone was observed a single time. V is TRBV12-5 and J is TRBJ1-1; tentatively, D is TRBD1 (6 bases). The V and J ends lost 5 bases and 0 bases respectively, with 19 bases between them. From germline, CDR1 is LGHNT and CDR2 FRNRAP. This CDR3 region has 17 residues. The DNA for the CDR3 is TGTGCTAGTGGTCCCGCCTTCACAGGGAGAATGAACACTGAAGCTTTCTTT. This gives the protein CASGPAFTGRMNTEAFF.

The V and J genes are TRBV5-1 and TRBJ1-6; 7 bases fit TRBD1. The CDR3 sequence is 16 residues long. Germline V gives CDR1 SGHRS, CDR2 YFSETQ. Trimming at V came to 0 bases and at J to 9 bases, leaving 9 bases not matched to a gene. The CDR3 loop reads CASSLDLTGSGSPLHF. The CDR3 DNA reads TGCGCCAGCAGCTTGGACTTGACAGGGAGCGGTTCACCCCTCCACTTT.

The chain carries TRBV7-9 and TRBJ2-3; no clear D. In germline, CDR1 is SEHNR, CDR2 FQNEAQ (reference sequence). V gave up 5 bases and J gave up 2 bases, with 11 bases separating them. The CDR3 is made up of 14 amino acids. CDR3 nucleotides: TGTGCCAGCAGCCGACCCGTACTCACAGATACGCAGTATTTT. This translates into CASSRPVLTDTQYF.

The rearrangement joins TRBV11-1 to TRBJ2-1, with D possibly called TRBD1 or TRBD2 (5 bases each). The V and J ends lost 2 bases and 11 bases respectively, with 13 bases between them. The CDR3 runs 13 residues. The V gene's germline CDR1 is SGHAT and CDR2 FQDESV (reference sequence). CDR3 DNA sequence: TGTGCCAGCAGCTTAAACGGGGCGTTAAAGCAGTTCTTC. Its protein is CASSLNGALKQFF.

The V and J genes are TRBV10-1 and TRBJ2-7; D possibly matches TRBD1 or TRBD2 (5 bases each). The V and J ends lost 8 bases and 2 bases respectively, with 16 bases between them. CDR3 length: 14 residues. Germline CDR1 WNHNN, CDR2 SYGVQD (reference sequence). The CDR3, as DNA: TGCGCCAGCCACCCGGGGACGGCGACCTACGAGCAGTACTTC. This codes for CASHPGTATYEQYF.